These T cell receptor beta chains were read from a single sample in a study of T cell responses to AZD1222 COVID-19 vaccine. The table came from immunoSEQ multiplex PCR; TCRdb's copy has only in-frame clones and leaves some out. The sample consists of 90,000 to 100,000 clones, 70% to 85% of them appearing once. The specimen was peripheral blood, collected 28 days after the second AZD1222 dose. The receptors come from an adult who received the AZD1222 COVID-19 vaccine. Each CDR3 is given with its conserved first and last residue.

>TRBV15|TRBJ2-7
CATSRDTGVSYEQYF
>TRBV9|TRBJ2-7
CASSPQGKLAAEQYF
>TRBV27|TRBJ2-7
CASSLRTGNEQYF
>TRBV7-9|TRBJ2-7
CASSGTGLADYEQYF
>TRBV6-5|TRBJ1-6
CASSYGNNNSPLHF
>TRBV30|TRBJ1-4
CAWSVSGRGKLFF
>TRBV7-2|TRBJ2-3
CASSQYTPTDTQYF
>TRBV24-1|TRBJ1-2
CATSDGGVYGYTF
>TRBV5-5|TRBJ2-3
CASSPLGLASTDTQYF
>TRBV4-1|TRBJ2-5
CASSQERVGARLETQYF
>TRBV7-9|TRBJ2-2
CASSLGGQGRTGELFF
>TRBV10-3|TRBJ1-6
CAISPGTALSNSPLHF
>TRBV3-1/TRBV3-2|TRBJ2-3
CASSQGQDDTDTQYF
>TRBV10-3|TRBJ2-7
CAISADREEQYF
>TRBV6-4|TRBJ2-3
CASRKGTGPTDTQYF
>TRBV9|TRBJ1-2
CASSPSGGNGYTF
>TRBV2|TRBJ1-2
CASSVETGPYGYTF